This entry lists 6 T cell receptor beta chains sequenced from one sample in a study of persistence of HIV-infected CD4 T cells. The stimulus was lysate of CMV-infected fibroblasts, around 11 ug/mL. Sorting selected CD4+ T cells upregulating both CD40 ligand and CD69. These TCRs are of unknown antigen specificity. The libraries were made with immunoSEQ version 4 in survey mode. Some clones are missing from TCRdb's copy, which holds only in-frame ones; the method was immunoSEQ multiplex PCR. The table lists fewer than 6,500 clones, around two thirds of them singletons. Sequenced material: CD4+ T cells sorted from PBMCs after approximately 20-hour stimulation, taken from a patient who received antiretroviral therapy. Receptors were obtained from an adult man with HIV who was CMV-seropositive.

As for this clone: Other nucleotide sequences in the sample specify the same CDR3. The chain couples TRBV7-9 to TRBJ2-5; D is unclear. Germline assignment: CDR1 SEHNR and CDR2 FQNEAQ (reference sequence). Deletions cut 1 base from V and 5 bases from J, with 5 bases between. This CDR3 is 12 amino acids long. The CDR3 loop is CASSLESETQYF. The CDR3 DNA follows: TGTGCCAGCAGCTTAGAATCCGAGACCCAGTACTTC.

The V gene is TRBV20-1, the J gene TRBJ1-5; 8 bases map to TRBD1. Germline V gives CDR1 DFQATT, CDR2 SNEGSKA (reference sequence). With V trimmed by 3 bases and J by 1 base, 8 bases remained unmatched. The CDR3 totals 16 residues. In nucleotides, the CDR3 is TGCAGTGCTAGTTCTGACAGGGGAATGAGCAATCAGCCCCAGCATTTT. It specifies CSASSDRGMSNQPQHF.

This clone was seen just once. The CDR3 region has the DNA TGCGCCAGCAGCCCCCGGGGAGCGGGGGGCCGTAGCTCCTACGAGCAGTACTTC. This codes for CASSPRGAGGRSSYEQYF. J is TRBJ2-7 and V is TRBV5-1, with TRBD2 identical over 9 bases. The CDR3 covers 18 residues. Trimming removed 4 bases from V and 0 bases from J; junction bases left unmatched: 14. Per germline, CDR1 SGHRS and CDR2 YFSETQ.

V is TRBV7-2 and J is TRBJ2-3; 8 bases fit TRBD2. The CDR3 has 15 residues. Germline V gene data show CDR1 as SGHTA and CDR2 as FQGNSA. V lost 2 bases, J lost 3 bases, and 4 bases stayed unmatched. The CDR3 sequence: CASSLRGGGTDTQYF. For the CDR3, the DNA is TGTGCCAGCAGCTTACGCGGCGGGGGGACAGATACGCAGTATTTT.

The chain joins TRBV7-7 to TRBJ2-2, with 8 positions matching TRBD1. Looked up from germline, CDR1 is SSHAT and CDR2 is FNYEAQ (reference sequence). This CDR3 has 15 amino acids. V lost 5 bases and J lost 0; bases outside the gene matches: 2. The CDR3 reads CASSKTGANTGELFF. Here the CDR3 DNA reads TGTGCCAGCAGCAAGACAGGGGCGAACACCGGGGAGCTGTTTTTT.

The V gene is TRBV14, the J gene TRBJ1-2; D remains ambiguous. The CDR3 consists of 13 residues. From germline, CDR1 is SGHDN and CDR2 FVKESK. V was pared by 4 bases and J by 7 bases, with 13 bases between. CDR3 DNA: TGTGCCAGCAGCCTAGGGCAGTTCCGTGGCTACACCTTC. It specifies CASSLGQFRGYTF.